This T cell receptor (beta chain) was identified in a study of cytomegalovirus exposure and HLA in healthy donors. Study-wide points: In a later analysis, common viral pathogens appeared linked to several of the most significant clusters. Later on, an analysis showed TCR association rates differing by HLA locus, with DRB1 the most and HLA-C the fewest.

With regard to this clone: Its matching antigen is unknown.

Primers: 60 Vbeta forward and 13 Jbeta reverse. Original processing methods: The count from a later analysis was tens of millions of unique TCR beta chains, some 10 million of them shared. Sequencing used immunoSEQ multiplex PCR; TCRdb keeps in-frame clones, though not all of them. That table furnishes V, J and clone size, whereas the DNA furnished D and trimming. The sample has 150,000 or so clones. The V end was cut by 0 bases, the J end by 8 bases, with 14 bases between. CDR1 LGHNA and CDR2 YSLEER come from the germline V gene. The CDR3 contains 15 residues. The chain is built from TRBV4-3 and TRBJ2-1; D is possibly TRBD2 (6 bases). The sequence was collected from a woman younger than 35 in good health and CMV-seronegative. The sample consisted of PBMCs. Here the CDR3 reads CASSQEGRDFDEQFF. CDR3 coding DNA: TGCGCCAGCAGCCAAGAGGGGCGGGATTTCGATGAGCAGTTCTTC.